The TCR beta chain under discussion was sequenced for a study of response to subunit inactivated influenza vaccine. A single record per CDR3 protein comes from TCRdb applying MiXCR to the RT-PCR reads. This sample has about 540,000 distinct CDR3 sequences; under 25% occur once, and the top ten carry approximately 3%. In regard to this clonotype: The antigen remains unidentified.

Study results and limitations: It was the authors' suggestion that each seasonal influenza vaccination recruits few new T cells.

The data also belong to a second study, concerning T cells expressing NK-cell markers. This second study says: UMIs accompanied the 5'RACE template switching by which TCR beta cDNA was made.

This specimen consisted of CD4+ T cells sorted from PBMCs, obtained about 13 days after vaccination. This TCR came from a man aged 50 to 60 who received an inactivated influenza vaccine.

The CDR3 coding sequence is TGTGCCATCAGTGAGTCCCTCCGGGACAACCTCAACTACGAGCAGTACTTC. Its translation is CAISESLRDNLNYEQYF. The genes are TRBV10-3 and TRBJ2-7, with D possibly matching TRBD1 (6 bases). The CDR3 runs 17 residues. V lost 0 bases to trimming and J lost 3 bases, with 18 bases between them. CDR1 ENHRY and CDR2 SYGVKD come from the germline V gene.